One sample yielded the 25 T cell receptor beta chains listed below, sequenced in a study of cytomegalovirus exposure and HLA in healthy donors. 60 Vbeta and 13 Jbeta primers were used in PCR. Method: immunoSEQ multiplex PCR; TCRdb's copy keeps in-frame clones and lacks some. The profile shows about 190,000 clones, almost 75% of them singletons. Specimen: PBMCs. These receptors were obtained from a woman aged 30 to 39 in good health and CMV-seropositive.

CDR3 sequence: CASSKLGEGYNEQFF. CDR3 bases: TGTGCCAGTAGTAAATTGGGGGAGGGGTACAATGAGCAGTTCTTC. V gene TRBV19 combines with J gene TRBJ2-1; 7 bases are shared with TRBD2. The CDR3 runs 15 residues. Germline CDR1 LNHDA, CDR2 SQIVND (reference sequence). V was pared by 4 bases and J by 4 bases, with 7 bases of the junction left unmatched. Drawing the rest from reference TRBV19 and TRBJ2-1, the complete variable domain is DGGITQSPKYLFRKEGQNVTLSCEQNLNHDAMYWYRQDPGQGLRLIYYSQIVNDFQKGDIAEGYSVSREKKESFPLTVTSAQKNPTAFYLCASSKLGEGYNEQFFGPGTRLTVL.

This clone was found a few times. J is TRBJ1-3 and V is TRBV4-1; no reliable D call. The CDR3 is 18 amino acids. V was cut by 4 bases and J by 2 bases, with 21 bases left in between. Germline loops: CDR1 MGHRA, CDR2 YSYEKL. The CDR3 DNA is TGCGCCAGCAGCCCCCTGCCGGAGGGTCCTGGGCCTGGAAACACCATATATTTT. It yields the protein CASSPLPEGPGPGNTIYF.

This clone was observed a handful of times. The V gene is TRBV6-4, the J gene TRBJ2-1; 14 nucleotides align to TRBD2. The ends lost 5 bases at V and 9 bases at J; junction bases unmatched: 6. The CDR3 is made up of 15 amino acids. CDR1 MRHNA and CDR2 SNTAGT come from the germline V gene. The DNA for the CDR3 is TGTGCCAGCAGTCAGGGGACTAGCGGGAGTAGTGAGCAGTTCTTC. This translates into CASSQGTSGSSEQFF.

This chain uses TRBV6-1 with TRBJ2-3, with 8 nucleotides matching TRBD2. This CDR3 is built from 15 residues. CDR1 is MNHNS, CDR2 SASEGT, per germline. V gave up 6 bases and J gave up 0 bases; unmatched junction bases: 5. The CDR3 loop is CASSVVAGSTDTQYF. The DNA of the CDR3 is TGTGCCAGCAGCGTCGTAGCGGGGAGCACAGATACGCAGTATTTT.

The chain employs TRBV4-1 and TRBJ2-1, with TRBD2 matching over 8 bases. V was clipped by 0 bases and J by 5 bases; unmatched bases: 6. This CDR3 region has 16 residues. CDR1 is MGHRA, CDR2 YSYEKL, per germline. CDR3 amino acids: CASSQDGLAENNEQFF. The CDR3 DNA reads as TGCGCCAGCAGCCAAGACGGACTAGCTGAGAACAATGAGCAGTTCTTC.

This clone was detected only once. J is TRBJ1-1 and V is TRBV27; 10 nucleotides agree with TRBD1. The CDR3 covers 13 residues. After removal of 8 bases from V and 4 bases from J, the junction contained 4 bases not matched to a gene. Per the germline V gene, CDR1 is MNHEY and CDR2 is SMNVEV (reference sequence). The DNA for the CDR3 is TGTGCCAGCTCGGGACAGGGGAGCACTGAAGCTTTCTTT. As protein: CASSGQGSTEAFF.

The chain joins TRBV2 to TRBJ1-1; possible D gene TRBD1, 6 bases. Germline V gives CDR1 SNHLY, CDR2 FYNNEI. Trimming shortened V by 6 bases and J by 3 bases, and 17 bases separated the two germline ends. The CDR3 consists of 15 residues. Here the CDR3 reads CASSFTQGLDTEAFF. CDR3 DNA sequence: TGTGCCAGCAGCTTCACACAGGGCCTCGACACTGAAGCTTTCTTT.

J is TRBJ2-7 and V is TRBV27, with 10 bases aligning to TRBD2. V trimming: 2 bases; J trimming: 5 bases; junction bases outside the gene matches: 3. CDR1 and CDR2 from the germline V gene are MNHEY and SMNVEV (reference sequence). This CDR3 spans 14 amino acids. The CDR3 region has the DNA TGTGCCAGCAGTTTAATAGCGGGAGGTGACGAGCAGTACTTC. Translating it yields CASSLIAGGDEQYF.

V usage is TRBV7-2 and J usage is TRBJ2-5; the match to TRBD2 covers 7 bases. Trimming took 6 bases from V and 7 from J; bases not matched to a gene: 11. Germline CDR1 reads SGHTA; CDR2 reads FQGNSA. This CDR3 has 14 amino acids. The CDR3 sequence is CASRPGLPRGTQYF. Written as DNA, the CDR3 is TGTGCCAGCAGACCGGGACTACCTAGGGGGACCCAGTACTTC.

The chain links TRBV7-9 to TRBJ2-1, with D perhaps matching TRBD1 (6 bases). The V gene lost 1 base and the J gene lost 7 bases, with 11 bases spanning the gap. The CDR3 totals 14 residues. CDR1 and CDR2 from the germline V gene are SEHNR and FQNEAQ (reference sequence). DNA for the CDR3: TGTGCCAGCAGCTTAGGGCAGGGGATGAATGAGCAGTTCTTC. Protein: CASSLGQGMNEQFF.

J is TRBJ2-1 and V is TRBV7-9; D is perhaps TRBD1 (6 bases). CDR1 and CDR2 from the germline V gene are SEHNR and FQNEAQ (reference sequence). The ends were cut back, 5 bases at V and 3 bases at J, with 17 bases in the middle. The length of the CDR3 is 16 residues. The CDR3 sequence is CASSPPRGQNYNEQFF. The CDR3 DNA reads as TGTGCCAGCAGCCCGCCCCGAGGACAGAACTACAATGAGCAGTTCTTC.

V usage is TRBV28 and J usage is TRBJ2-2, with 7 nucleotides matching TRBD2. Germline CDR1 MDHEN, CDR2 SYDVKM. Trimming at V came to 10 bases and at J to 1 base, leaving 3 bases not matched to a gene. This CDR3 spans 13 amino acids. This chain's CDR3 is CATASGNTGELFF. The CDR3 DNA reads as TGTGCCACAGCTAGCGGGAACACCGGGGAGCTGTTTTTT.

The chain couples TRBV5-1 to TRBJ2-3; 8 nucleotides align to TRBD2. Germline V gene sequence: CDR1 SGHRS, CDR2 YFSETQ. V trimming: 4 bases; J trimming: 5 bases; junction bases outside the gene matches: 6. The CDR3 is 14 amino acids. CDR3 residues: CASSTRLALDTQYF. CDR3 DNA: TGCGCCAGCAGCACCCGACTAGCGCTAGATACGCAGTATTTT.

Here the CDR3 DNA reads TGCGCCAGCAGCCAAATAGCGGGAGGGGGTTACGAGCAGTACTTC. It is translated as CASSQIAGGGYEQYF. The gene calls are TRBV5-1 and TRBJ2-7; 11 bases match TRBD2. Per the germline V gene, CDR1 is SGHRS and CDR2 is YFSETQ. Trimming cost V 4 bases and J 4 bases; bases outside gene matches: 7. This CDR3 has 15 amino acids.

The CDR3 nucleotides are TGTGCCAGCAGCCCAGGACAGCACATCGAGCAGTACTTC. It is translated as CASSPGQHIEQYF. The genes are TRBV7-6 and TRBJ2-7, with D perhaps TRBD1 (6 bases). The ends were cut back, 5 bases at V and 6 bases at J, with 14 bases in the middle. The CDR3 totals 13 residues. Germline lookup yields CDR1 SGHVS and CDR2 FNYEAQ.

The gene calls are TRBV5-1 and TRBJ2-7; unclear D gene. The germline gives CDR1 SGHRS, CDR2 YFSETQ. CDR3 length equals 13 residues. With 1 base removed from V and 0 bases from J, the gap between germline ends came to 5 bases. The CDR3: CASSLTDSYEQYF. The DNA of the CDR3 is TGCGCCAGCAGCTTGACAGACTCCTACGAGCAGTACTTC.

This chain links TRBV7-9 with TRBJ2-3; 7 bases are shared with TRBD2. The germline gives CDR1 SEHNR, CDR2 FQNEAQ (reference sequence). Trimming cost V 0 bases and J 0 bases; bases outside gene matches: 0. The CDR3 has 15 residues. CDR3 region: CASSLASGSTDTQYF. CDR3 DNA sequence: TGTGCCAGCAGCTTAGCTAGCGGGAGCACAGATACGCAGTATTTT.

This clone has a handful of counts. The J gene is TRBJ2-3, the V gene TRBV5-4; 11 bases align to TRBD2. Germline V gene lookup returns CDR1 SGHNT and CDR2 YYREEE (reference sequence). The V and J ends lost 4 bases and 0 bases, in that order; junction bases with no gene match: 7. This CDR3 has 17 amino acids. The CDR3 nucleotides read TGTGCCAGCAGCCCTGGCCGGACTAGCGGGAGCACAGATACGCAGTATTTT. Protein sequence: CASSPGRTSGSTDTQYF.

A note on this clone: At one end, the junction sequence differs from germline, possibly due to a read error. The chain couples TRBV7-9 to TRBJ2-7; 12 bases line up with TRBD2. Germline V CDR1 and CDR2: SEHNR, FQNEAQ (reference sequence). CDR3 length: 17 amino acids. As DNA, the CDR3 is TGTTCCAGCAGCCTCCAGCTAGCGGGAGGGGGAAACTACGAGCAGTACTTC. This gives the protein CSSSLQLAGGGNYEQYF.

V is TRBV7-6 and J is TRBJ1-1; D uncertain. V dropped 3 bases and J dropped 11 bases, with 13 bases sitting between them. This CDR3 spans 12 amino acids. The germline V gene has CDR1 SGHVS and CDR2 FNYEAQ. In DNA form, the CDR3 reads TGTGCCAGCAGCTTTAACGGGATTGATGCTTTCTTT. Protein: CASSFNGIDAFF.

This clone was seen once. CDR3 region: CAISDPDSSNQPQHF. DNA for the CDR3: TGTGCCATCAGTGATCCCGACAGTAGCAATCAGCCCCAGCATTTT. The chain recombines TRBV10-3 with TRBJ1-5; tentatively, D is TRBD1 (5 bases). The germline V gene has CDR1 ENHRY and CDR2 SYGVKD. The V end lost 3 bases, the J end lost 0 bases, and 9 bases lay between the germline ends. The CDR3 has 15 amino acids.

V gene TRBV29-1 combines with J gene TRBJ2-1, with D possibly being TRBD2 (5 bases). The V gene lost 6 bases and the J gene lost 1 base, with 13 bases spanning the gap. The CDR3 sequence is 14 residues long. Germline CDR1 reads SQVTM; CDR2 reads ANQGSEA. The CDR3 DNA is TGCAGCGTCCTGGACTCTCGGTCCTACAATGAGCAGTTCTTC. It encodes CSVLDSRSYNEQFF.

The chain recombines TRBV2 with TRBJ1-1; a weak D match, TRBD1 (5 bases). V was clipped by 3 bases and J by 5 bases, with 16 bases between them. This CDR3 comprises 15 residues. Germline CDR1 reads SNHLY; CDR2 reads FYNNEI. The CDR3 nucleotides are TGTGCCAGCAGTGAGTTTCAGGGAATGGGAACTGAAGCTTTCTTT. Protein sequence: CASSEFQGMGTEAFF.

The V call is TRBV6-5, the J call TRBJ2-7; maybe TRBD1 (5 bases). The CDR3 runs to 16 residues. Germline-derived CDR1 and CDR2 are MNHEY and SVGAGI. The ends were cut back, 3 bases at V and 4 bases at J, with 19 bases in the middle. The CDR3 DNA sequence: TGTGCCAGCAGTTATGGGGCCGAGCCGAGTTTATACGAGCAGTACTTC. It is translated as CASSYGAEPSLYEQYF.

The CDR3: CASSFGGTSGSDNEQFF. The CDR3 bases are TGTGCCAGCAGTTTTGGCGGGACTAGCGGGAGTGATAATGAGCAGTTCTTC. J is TRBJ2-1 and V is TRBV28; the match to TRBD2 covers 14 bases. The CDR3 sequence is 17 residues long. Trimming took 3 bases from V and 7 from J; bases not matched to a gene: 8. CDR1 is MDHEN and CDR2 is SYDVKM in the germline V gene.